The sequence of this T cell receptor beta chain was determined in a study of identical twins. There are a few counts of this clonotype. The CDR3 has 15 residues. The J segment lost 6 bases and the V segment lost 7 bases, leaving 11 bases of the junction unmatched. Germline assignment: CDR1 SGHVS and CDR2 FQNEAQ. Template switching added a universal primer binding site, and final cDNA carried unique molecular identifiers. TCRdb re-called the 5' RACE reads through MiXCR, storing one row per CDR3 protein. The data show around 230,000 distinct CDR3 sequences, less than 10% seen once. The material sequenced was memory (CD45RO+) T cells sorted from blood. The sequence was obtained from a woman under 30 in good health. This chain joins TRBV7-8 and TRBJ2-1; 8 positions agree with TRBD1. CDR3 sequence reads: CASNHRTGRANEQFF. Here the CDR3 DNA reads TGTGCCAGCAACCACAGGACAGGGAGAGCCAATGAGCAGTTCTTC.